Listed below are T cell receptor beta chains from one sample, sequenced in a study of human T cells and chemical hapten exposure. Using its own MiXCR run on the RACE reads, TCRdb lists one record per CDR3 protein. Here the sample spans approximately 370,000 distinct CDR3 sequences, 4.5% to 5.5% being singletons. The sequencing here drew on whole blood, taken in connection with sensitization to the hapten diphenylcyclopropenone (DPC). All receptors come from a woman between 18 and 29 years old with alopecia areata. Some clones in this sample may be carry-over from other donors' samples. The CDR3 runs from the conserved cysteine through the conserved F or W. The D gene is left open where the match is weak. Size is stated for part of the rows, as once, few or many counts, or as a class when the clone is expanded.

v_call	j_call	d_call	clone_size	cdr3_aa	cdr3_nt
TRBV7-9	TRBJ1-4	-	few	CASSSMRGSNEKLFF	TGTGCCAGCAGCTCGATGCGAGGGTCGAATGAAAAACTGTTTTTT
TRBV12-3/TRBV12-4	TRBJ1-1	TRBD1	-	CASKPREWTGKNEAFF	TGTGCCAGCAAACCTAGGGAGTGGACAGGGAAGAATGAAGCTTTCTTT
TRBV6-5	TRBJ2-7	-	-	CASSRTSVHEQYF	TGTGCCAGCAGCCGCACGTCGGTGCACGAGCAGTACTTC
TRBV7-9	TRBJ1-1	-	many	CASSLFQGNTEAFF	TGTGCCAGCAGCTTATTCCAGGGAAACACTGAAGCTTTCTTT
TRBV5-6	TRBJ1-1	-	few	CASSSDPDSEAFF	TGTGCCAGCAGCTCGGACCCGGACAGTGAAGCTTTCTTT
TRBV5-1	TRBJ2-1	TRBD1	few	CASSLQGGNIDEQFF	TGCGCCAGCAGCTTACAGGGGGGAAATATCGATGAGCAGTTCTTC
TRBV9	TRBJ2-5	TRBD2	many	CASSPSGGAEETQYF	TGTGCCAGCAGCCCTAGCGGGGGGGCCGAAGAGACCCAGTACTTC
TRBV7-2	TRBJ2-3	-	many	CASSVIGTDTQYF	TGTGCCAGCAGCGTCATAGGAACAGATACGCAGTATTTT
TRBV29-1	TRBJ2-7	TRBD1	many	CSVRTGGLYEQYF	TGCAGCGTTCGGACAGGGGGCTTGTACGAGCAGTACTTC
TRBV7-2	TRBJ2-3	TRBD2	-	CASSLGVRGEDTQYF	TGTGCCAGCAGCTTAGGGGTCCGGGGGGAGGATACGCAGTATTTT
TRBV20-1	TRBJ2-7	TRBD2	-	CSARRGGPYEQYF	TGCAGTGCTAGACGGGGGGGCCCCTACGAGCAGTACTTC
TRBV12-3/TRBV12-4	TRBJ2-1	-	few	CASSPREYNEQFF	TGTGCCAGCAGCCCGAGGGAGTACAATGAGCAGTTCTTC
TRBV7-7	TRBJ2-2	TRBD2	-	CASSLAPLAGVNTGELFF	TGTGCTAGCAGCTTAGCGCCGCTAGCGGGGGTTAACACCGGGGAGCTGTTTTTT
TRBV20-1	TRBJ2-7	-	few	CSASGWGSPRTYEQYF	TGCAGTGCTAGTGGATGGGGCTCTCCTCGTACCTACGAGCAGTACTTC
TRBV12-3/TRBV12-4	TRBJ2-5	-	few	CASSLIGETQYF	TGTGCCAGCAGTTTGATTGGAGAGACCCAGTACTTC
TRBV20-1	TRBJ2-3	-	many	CSARSMGAEGTDTQYF	TGCAGTGCTAGGTCGATGGGGGCGGAGGGCACAGATACGCAGTATTTT
TRBV12-3/TRBV12-4	TRBJ1-1	-	many	CASSFGPVNTEAFF	TGTGCCAGCAGTTTCGGACCGGTGAACACTGAAGCTTTCTTT
TRBV6-5	TRBJ2-3	TRBD1	few	CASSYLDRGAQYF	TGTGCCAGCAGTTACCTAGACAGGGGTGCGCAGTATTTT
TRBV6-5	TRBJ2-7	TRBD1	-	CASSGTGGIYEQYF	TGTGCCAGCAGCGGTACAGGGGGTATATACGAGCAGTACTTC
TRBV25-1	TRBJ2-1	-	-	CASSDHLRDEQFF	TGTGCCAGCTCGGACCATCTTCGGGATGAGCAGTTCTTC
TRBV12-3/TRBV12-4	TRBJ1-2	-	many	CASSLSLDYGYTF	TGTGCCAGCAGTTTGTCTTTGGACTATGGCTACACCTTC
TRBV6-2/TRBV6-3	TRBJ1-6	-	few	CASRKGPSSGNSPLHF	TGTGCCAGCAGGAAGGGTCCCAGCTCGGGTAATTCACCCCTCCACTTT
TRBV20-1	TRBJ1-1	TRBD1	-	CSARAGGAGVGTEAFF	TGCAGTGCGAGGGCAGGGGGCGCGGGGGTAGGCACTGAAGCTTTCTTT
TRBV6-2/TRBV6-3	TRBJ2-6	-	many	CASSPVRGTGANVLTF	TGTGCCAGCAGTCCAGTAAGGGGAACCGGGGCCAACGTCCTGACTTTC
TRBV7-2	TRBJ1-1	-	many	CASSLGTRGPNTEAFF	TGTGCCAGCAGCTTAGGGACCCGGGGCCCGAACACTGAAGCTTTCTTT
TRBV25-1	TRBJ1-4	-	many	CASSEFSIRDHVNEKLFF	TGTGCCAGCAGTGAATTCAGTATACGGGATCACGTTAATGAAAAACTGTTTTTT